This T cell receptor beta chain was recorded in a study of cytomegalovirus exposure and HLA in healthy donors. On the study more broadly: An early release of data contained roughly 90 million unique TCRs, which came from HLA-typed donors.

Findings and caveats of the study: TCR beta sequences reportedly predicted most subjects' HLA-A and HLA-B alleles accurately. TCR beta V- and J-gene trimming was later associated with a missense DCLRE1C variant.

This clone showed up just a few times. Its antigen remains unknown. The V end was cut by 6 bases, the J end by 3 bases, with 11 bases between. CDR1 is SEHNR and CDR2 is FQNEAQ in the germline V gene (reference sequence). The CDR3 is 13 residues long. Use of 60 Vbeta and 13 Jbeta primers characterized the PCR. The protocol was immunoSEQ multiplex PCR, while the TCRdb copy is restricted to in-frame clones and leaves out a portion. The sample includes about 90,000 clones, about three fifths seen only once; the top ten take around 5.5%. The specimen sequenced was PBMCs. The clonotype comes from a woman aged 25 to 39 in good health and CMV-seropositive. This chain uses TRBV7-9 with TRBJ2-5, with D tentatively TRBD2 (5 bases). This chain's CDR3 is CASRVGSKETQYF. DNA of the CDR3: TGTGCCAGCAGGGTTGGGAGTAAAGAGACCCAGTACTTC.